The clone carrying this TCR beta chain occurred a few times. This sample was included in a study of CD8+ T cells in alopecia areata. Reverse transcribed after extraction, RNA yielded cDNA as the sequencing template. Only in-frame clones appear in the TCRdb table, and some are missing; sequencing was by immunoSEQ multiplex PCR. The sample lists about 200,000 clones, around 56% occurring once. Treatment given: oral pan-JAK inhibitor, 5-10 mg twice daily. Alopecia areata patients provided lesional scalp punch biopsies and peripheral blood, both collected for the study. This CDR3 is 14 amino acids long. The junction had 4 bases not matched to a gene; V was cut back by 9 bases and J by 1 base.

The rearrangement links TRBV23-1 to TRBJ2-5; 11 bases align to TRBD1. TRBV23-1 is classed as an ORF, of uncertain function. This material consisted of CD4+ T cells sorted from blood, taken at week 4, from a patient treated with tofacitinib. This receptor was taken from a human donor with alopecia areata. CDR3 protein: CASPGTGGQETQYF. CDR3 coding DNA: TGCGCCAGTCCGGGGACAGGGGGCCAAGAGACCCAGTACTTC.